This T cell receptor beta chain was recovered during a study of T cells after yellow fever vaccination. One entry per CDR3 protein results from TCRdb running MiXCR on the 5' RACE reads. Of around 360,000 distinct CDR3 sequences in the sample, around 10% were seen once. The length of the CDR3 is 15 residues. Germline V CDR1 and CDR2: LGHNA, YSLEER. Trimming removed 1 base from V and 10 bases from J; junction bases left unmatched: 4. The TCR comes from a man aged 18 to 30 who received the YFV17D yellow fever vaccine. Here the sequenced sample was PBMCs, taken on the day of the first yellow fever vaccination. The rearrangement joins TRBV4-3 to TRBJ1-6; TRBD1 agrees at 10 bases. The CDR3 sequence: CASSQGSTGGSPLHF. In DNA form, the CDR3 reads TGCGCCAGCAGCCAAGGGTCGACAGGGGGCTCACCCCTCCACTTT.